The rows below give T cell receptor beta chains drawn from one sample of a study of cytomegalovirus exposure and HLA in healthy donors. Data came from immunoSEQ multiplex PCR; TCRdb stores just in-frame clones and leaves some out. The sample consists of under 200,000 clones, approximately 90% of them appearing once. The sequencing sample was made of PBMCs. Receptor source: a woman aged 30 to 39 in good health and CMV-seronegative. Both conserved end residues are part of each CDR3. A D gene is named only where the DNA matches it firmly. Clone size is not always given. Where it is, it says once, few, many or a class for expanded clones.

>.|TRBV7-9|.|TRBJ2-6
TGTGCCAGCAGCTTAGCCGAGGCTGGGGCCAACGTCCTGACTTTC
CASSLAEAGANVLTF
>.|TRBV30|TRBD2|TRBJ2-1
TGTGCCTGGAGTCTACTAGCGGGACCCAATGAGCAGTTCTTC
CAWSLLAGPNEQFF
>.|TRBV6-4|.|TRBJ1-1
TGTGCCAGCAGCCGGACAGTGAACACTGAAGCTTTCTTT
CASSRTVNTEAFF
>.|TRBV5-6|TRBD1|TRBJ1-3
TGTGCCAGCAGCCCCCGGGGACAGGGATACCAAGGAAACACCATATATTTT
CASSPRGQGYQGNTIYF
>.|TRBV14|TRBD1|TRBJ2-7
TGTGCCAGCAGCCCCTCGACAGGGTTTGAGTACGAGCAGTACTTC
CASSPSTGFEYEQYF
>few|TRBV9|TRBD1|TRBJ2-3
TGTGCCAGCAGCAGAGGGACAGGGTACACAGATACGCAGTATTTT
CASSRGTGYTDTQYF
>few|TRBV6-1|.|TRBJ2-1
TGTGCCAGCAGTGAATATACCGCGAACAATGAGCAGTTCTTC
CASSEYTANNEQFF
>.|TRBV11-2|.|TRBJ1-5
TGTGCCAGCAGCAAAGACGGGGTTCAGCCCCAGCATTTT
CASSKDGVQPQHF
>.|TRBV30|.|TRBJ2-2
TGTGCCTGGACCAGGGGGGTAGCCGGGGAGCTGTTTTTT
CAWTRGVAGELFF
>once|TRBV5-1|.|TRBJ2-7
TGCGCCAGCAGCTTGGGTCAGTCCACCTACGAGCAGTACTTC
CASSLGQSTYEQYF
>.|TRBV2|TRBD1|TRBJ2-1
TGTGCCAGCAGTGAAGCGCGCGGGTCCTGGGACAGGGGGAATGAGCAGCTCTTC
CASSEARGSWDRGNEQLF
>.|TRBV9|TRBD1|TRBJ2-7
TGTGCCAGCAGCGTAGGGGGGACAGGGGGCTACGAGCAGTACTTC
CASSVGGTGGYEQYF
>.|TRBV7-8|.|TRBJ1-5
TGTGCCAGCAGCTTAGTGGGGGGGTTTGCTACGGATCAGCCCCAGCATTTT
CASSLVGGFATDQPQHF
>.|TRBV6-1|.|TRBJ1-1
TGTGCCAACGCCGCAACGGGAGGGACTGAAGCTTTCTTT
CANAATGGTEAFF
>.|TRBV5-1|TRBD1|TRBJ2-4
TGCGCCAGCAGCTTGGGTGGGACAGGGGGCGCAAACTTC
CASSLGGTGGANF
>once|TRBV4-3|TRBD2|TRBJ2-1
TGCGCCAGCAGCCAAGATCGGGGGGGTCTTGAGCAGTTCTTC
CASSQDRGGLEQFF
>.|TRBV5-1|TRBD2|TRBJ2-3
TGCGCCAGCAGCTGGGGACTAGCGATTAGCACAGATACGCAGTATTTT
CASSWGLAISTDTQYF
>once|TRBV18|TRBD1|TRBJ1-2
TGTGCCAGCTCACCGGGGGACAGCAACTATGGCTACACCTTC
CASSPGDSNYGYTF
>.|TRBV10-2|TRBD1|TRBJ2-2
TGCGCCAGCAGCCCGGACAGGCTGGGGTCCGGGGAGCTGTTTTTT
CASSPDRLGSGELFF
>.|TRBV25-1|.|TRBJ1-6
TGTGCCAGCACCCTCGGGGGTAATTCACCCCTCCACTTT
CASTLGGNSPLHF
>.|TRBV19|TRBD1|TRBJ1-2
TGTGCCAGTAGTATGACAGGGATAGGTGGCTACACCTTC
CASSMTGIGGYTF
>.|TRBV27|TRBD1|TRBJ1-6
TGTGCCAGCCTCAAAGAGGGACAGGGGGATTCACCCCTCCACTTT
CASLKEGQGDSPLHF
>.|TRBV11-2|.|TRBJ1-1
TGTGCCAGCAGCGGAACAAGACAGGTTGACACTGAAGCTTTCTTT
CASSGTRQVDTEAFF
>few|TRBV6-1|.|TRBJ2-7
TGTGCCAGCAGTGAAGGGACGTCCAGGGCCTACGAGCAGTACTTC
CASSEGTSRAYEQYF
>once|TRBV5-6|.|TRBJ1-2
TGTGCCAGCAGCTTGTTCTTGCCTCATACCGGGATCACCTTC
CASSLFLPHTGITF
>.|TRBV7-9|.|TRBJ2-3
TGTGCCAGCAGCGGACTGTGGGGTGGAGAAACGCAGTATTTT
CASSGLWGGETQYF
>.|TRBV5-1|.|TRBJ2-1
TGCGCCAGCAGCTTGATGGCGGGCCTCAGCTCCTACAATGAGCAGTTCTTC
CASSLMAGLSSYNEQFF
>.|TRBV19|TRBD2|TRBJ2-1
TGTGCCAGTAGTATAGTACCTAGCGGGAGAAGTGAGCAGTTCTTC
CASSIVPSGRSEQFF
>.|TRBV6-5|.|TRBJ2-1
TGTGCCAGCAGTTACTCGACAGGACAAGGGCAGTTCTTC
CASSYSTGQGQFF
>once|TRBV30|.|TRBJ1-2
TGTGCCTGGAGCTCACAGGGCCCCCCTTTCAACTATGGCTACACCTTC
CAWSSQGPPFNYGYTF
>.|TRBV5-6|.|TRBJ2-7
TGTGCCAGCACATGGAGGGGACAGAGGGTCTACGAGCAGTACTTC
CASTWRGQRVYEQYF
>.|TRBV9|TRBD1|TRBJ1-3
TGTGCCAGCAGCTCTAGGACAGGGGGCATCTCTGGAAACACCATATATTTT
CASSSRTGGISGNTIYF
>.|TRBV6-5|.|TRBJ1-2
TGTGCCAGCACCAGGGGTGGGGCTGGAGGTGGCTACACCTTC
CASTRGGAGGGYTF
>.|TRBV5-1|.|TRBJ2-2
TGCGCCAGCAGCTTGCACAGCGGAGGCGGGGAGCTGTTTTTT
CASSLHSGGGELFF
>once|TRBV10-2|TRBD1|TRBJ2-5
TGCGCCAGCAGCGGGACAGGCCCCACCCAAGAGACCCAGTACTTC
CASSGTGPTQETQYF